Sequencing of this T cell receptor beta chain was carried out in a study of cytomegalovirus exposure and HLA in healthy donors. At the level of the study: Genotyping of more than 300 donors showed that about 84% belonged to the Caucasian-associated ancestry cluster.

Overall study results and limits: Among the sequence variants, a highly shared cluster was likely an artifact of sequencing. Among the most significant clusters, several appeared linked to common viral pathogens in a later analysis. Indistinguishable V segments such as TRBV6-2 and TRBV6-3 were excluded.

With regard to this clone: Its antigen is as yet unknown.

J was trimmed by 4 bases and V by 4 bases; bases with no gene match: 8. This CDR3 has 15 residues. Germline V CDR1 and CDR2: SEHNR, FQNEAQ (reference sequence). A multiplex PCR was run with 60 Vbeta primers and 13 Jbeta primers. Sequencing used immunoSEQ multiplex PCR; TCRdb keeps in-frame clones, though not all of them. The sample comprises around 140,000 clones, roughly 77% of which are singletons, and 3% to 3.5% rests with the top ten. V is TRBV7-9 and J is TRBJ2-3, with 7 bases aligning to TRBD2. Sequenced sample: PBMCs. The TCR was taken from a man between 40 and 49 years old in good health and CMV-seronegative. CDR3 sequence: CASSSRDYLSDTQYF. CDR3 DNA sequence: TGTGCCAGCAGCTCCCGGGACTATTTATCAGATACGCAGTATTTT.